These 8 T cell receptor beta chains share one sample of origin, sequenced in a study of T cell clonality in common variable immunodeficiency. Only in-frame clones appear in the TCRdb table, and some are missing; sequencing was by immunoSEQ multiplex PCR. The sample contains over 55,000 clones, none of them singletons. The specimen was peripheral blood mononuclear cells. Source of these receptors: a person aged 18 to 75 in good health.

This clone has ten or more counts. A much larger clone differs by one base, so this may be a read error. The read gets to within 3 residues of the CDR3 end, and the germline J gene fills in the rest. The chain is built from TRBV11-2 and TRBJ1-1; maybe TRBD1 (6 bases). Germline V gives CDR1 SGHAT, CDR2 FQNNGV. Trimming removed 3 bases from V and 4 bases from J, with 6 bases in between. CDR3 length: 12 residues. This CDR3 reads CASSLTGTEAFF. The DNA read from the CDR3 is TGTGCCAGCAGCTTGACAGGCACTGAA.

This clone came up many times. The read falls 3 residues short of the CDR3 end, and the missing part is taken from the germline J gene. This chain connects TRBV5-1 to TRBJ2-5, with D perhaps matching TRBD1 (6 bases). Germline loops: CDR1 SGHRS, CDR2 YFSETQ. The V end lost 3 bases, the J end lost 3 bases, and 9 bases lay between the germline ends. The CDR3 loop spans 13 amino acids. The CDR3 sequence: CASSSQGKETQYF. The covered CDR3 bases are TGCGCCAGCAGCTCACAGGGAAAAGAGACC.

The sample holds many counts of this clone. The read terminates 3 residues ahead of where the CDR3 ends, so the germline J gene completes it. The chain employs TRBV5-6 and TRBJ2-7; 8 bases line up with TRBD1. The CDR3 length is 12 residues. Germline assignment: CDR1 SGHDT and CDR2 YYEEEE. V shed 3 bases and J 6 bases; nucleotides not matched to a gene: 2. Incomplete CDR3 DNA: TGTGCCAGCAGCTCGACAGGGGTCGAG. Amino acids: CASSSTGVE. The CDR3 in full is CASSSTGVEQYF.

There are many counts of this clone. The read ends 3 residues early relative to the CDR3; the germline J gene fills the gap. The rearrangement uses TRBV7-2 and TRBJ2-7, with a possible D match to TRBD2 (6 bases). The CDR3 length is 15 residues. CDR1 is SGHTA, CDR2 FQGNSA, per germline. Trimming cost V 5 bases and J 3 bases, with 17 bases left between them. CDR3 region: CASSPIAVIYYEQYF. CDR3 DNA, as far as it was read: TGTGCCAGCAGCCCAATAGCGGTCATCTACTACGAG.

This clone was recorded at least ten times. The CDR3 protein is CSARDLETGNTGELFF. The sequenced part of the CDR3 DNA is TGCAGTGCTAGAGATTTAGAGACAGGGAACACCGGGGAG. The chain has TRBV20-1 and TRBJ2-2, with D perhaps matching TRBD1 (6 bases). The read ends 3 residues before the CDR3 terminus; that terminus is restored from the germline J gene. The CDR3 has 16 residues. Per germline, CDR1 DFQATT and CDR2 SNEGSKA (reference sequence). V was cut by 0 bases and J by 1 base, with 12 bases left in between.

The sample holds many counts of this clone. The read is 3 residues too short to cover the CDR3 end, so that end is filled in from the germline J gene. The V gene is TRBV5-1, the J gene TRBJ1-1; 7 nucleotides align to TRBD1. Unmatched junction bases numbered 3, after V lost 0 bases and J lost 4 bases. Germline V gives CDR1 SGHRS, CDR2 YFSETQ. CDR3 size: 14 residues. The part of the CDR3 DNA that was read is TGCGCCAGCAGCTTGGGGGACAGTGGCACTGAA. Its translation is CASSLGDSGTE. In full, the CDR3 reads CASSLGDSGTEAFF.

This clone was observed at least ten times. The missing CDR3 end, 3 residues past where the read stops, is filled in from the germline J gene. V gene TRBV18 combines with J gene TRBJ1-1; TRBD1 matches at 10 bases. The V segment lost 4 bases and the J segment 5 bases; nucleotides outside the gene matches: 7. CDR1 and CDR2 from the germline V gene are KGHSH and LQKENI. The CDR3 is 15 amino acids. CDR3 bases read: TGTGCCAGCTCACAACAGGGACAGGGGAGTACTGAA. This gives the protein CASSQQGQGSTE. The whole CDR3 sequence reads CASSQQGQGSTEAFF.

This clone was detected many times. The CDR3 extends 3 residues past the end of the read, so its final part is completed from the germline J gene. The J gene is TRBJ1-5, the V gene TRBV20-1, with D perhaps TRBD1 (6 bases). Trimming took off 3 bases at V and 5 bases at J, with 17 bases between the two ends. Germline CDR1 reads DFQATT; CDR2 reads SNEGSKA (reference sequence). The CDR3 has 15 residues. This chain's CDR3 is CSASLQGRVDQPQHF. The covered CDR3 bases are TGCAGTGCTAGCCTACAGGGCCGTGTGGATCAGCCC.